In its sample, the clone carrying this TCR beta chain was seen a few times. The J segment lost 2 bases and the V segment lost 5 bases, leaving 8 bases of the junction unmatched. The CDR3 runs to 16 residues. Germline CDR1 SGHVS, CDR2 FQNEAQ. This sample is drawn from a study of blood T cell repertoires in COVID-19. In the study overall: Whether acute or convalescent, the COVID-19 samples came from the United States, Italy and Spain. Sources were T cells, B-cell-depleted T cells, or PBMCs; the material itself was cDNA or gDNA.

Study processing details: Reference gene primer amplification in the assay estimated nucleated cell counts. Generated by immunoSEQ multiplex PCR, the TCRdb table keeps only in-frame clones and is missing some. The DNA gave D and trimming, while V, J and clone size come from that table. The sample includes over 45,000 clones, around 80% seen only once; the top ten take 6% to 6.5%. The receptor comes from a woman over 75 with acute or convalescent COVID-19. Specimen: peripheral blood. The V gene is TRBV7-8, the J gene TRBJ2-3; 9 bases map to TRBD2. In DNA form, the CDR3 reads TGTGCCAGCAGCCGGGGAGCGGGGGGCCCCACAGATACGCAGTATTTT. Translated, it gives CASSRGAGGPTDTQYF.